These 4 T cell receptor beta chains originate from one sample sequenced in a study of OX40 agonist ivuxolimab in advanced cancers. Some clones are missing from TCRdb's copy, which holds only in-frame ones; the method was immunoSEQ multiplex PCR. The table shows more than 50,000 clones, with just over 85% occurring only once. The sample was CD4+ or CD8+ T cells sorted from blood, taken in a trial of the OX40 agonist ivuxolimab. All receptors derive from an adult with an advanced solid tumor such as melanoma, head and neck, liver or kidney cancer.

This rearrangement joins TRBV21-1 to TRBJ2-7; no DNA check was done on the table's D call, TRBD1. TRBV21-1 is described as a pseudogene. There are 12 residues in the CDR3. This CDR3 reads CASKGTEYEQYF. For the CDR3, the DNA is TGTGCCAGCAAGGGGACAGAATACGAGCAGTACTTC.

The chain recombines TRBV9 with TRBJ2-1, with D possibly being TRBD2 (5 bases). The CDR3 sequence is 15 residues long. Trimming removed 6 bases from V and 4 bases from J, with 17 bases in between. Germline V lookup: CDR1 SGDLS, CDR2 YYNGEE. In DNA form, the CDR3 reads TGTGCCAGCACTCCTACTAGTGCCCCATACAATGAGCAGTTCTTC. Amino acid sequence: CASTPTSAPYNEQFF.

The rearrangement uses TRBV6-1 and TRBJ2-1; D possibly corresponds to TRBD1 (6 bases). The CDR3 has 17 amino acids. CDR1 MNHNS and CDR2 SASEGT come from the germline V gene. V was trimmed by 1 base and J by 7 bases, leaving 20 bases between them. CDR3 bases: TGTGCCAGCAGTGAAGATCCTGTGGGACACTGGCGTAATGAGCAGTTCTTC. This gives the protein CASSEDPVGHWRNEQFF.

The chain employs TRBV7-8 and TRBJ2-7; 8 bases fit TRBD1. This CDR3 has 13 residues. The V and J ends lost 5 bases and 3 bases, in that order; junction bases with no gene match: 3. Per the germline V gene, CDR1 is SGHVS and CDR2 is FQNEAQ. CDR3 nucleotide sequence: TGTGCCAGCAGCGACGGACAGGGCTACGAGCAGTACTTC. This translates into CASSDGQGYEQYF.